Below are 15 T cell receptor beta chains sequenced from a single sample in a study of blood T cell repertoires in COVID-19. Sequenced by immunoSEQ multiplex PCR; TCRdb stores in-frame clones only, minus some. Here the sample spans over 600,000 clones, over 80% being singletons. The sequenced material came from peripheral blood. These receptor sequences come from a young woman with acute or convalescent COVID-19.

The chain uses TRBV4-1 and TRBJ1-3; D gene unclear. Deletions cut 5 bases from V and 1 base from J, with 12 bases between. Germline CDR1 MGHRA, CDR2 YSYEKL. The CDR3 is made up of 15 amino acids. CDR3 DNA sequence: TGCGCCAGCAGCTCCGAGGGTTTTTCTGGAAACACCATATATTTT. This sequence encodes CASSSEGFSGNTIYF.

This clone was counted between two and nine times. The same CDR3 can be traced to other DNA sequences in this sample. This chain links TRBV12-3 or TRBV12-4 with TRBJ1-1; possibly TRBD1 for D (6 bases). V was clipped by 5 bases and J by 1 base, with 8 bases between them. The CDR3 runs 13 residues. CDR3 in DNA: TGTGCCAGCAGTCGACAGGAGAACACTGAAGCTTTCTTT. This translates into CASSRQENTEAFF.

The chain links TRBV19 to TRBJ1-2; TRBD1 agrees at 9 bases. The CDR3 spans 15 residues. J gave up 0 bases and V 5 bases, and 4 bases lay outside the gene matches. Germline-derived CDR1 and CDR2 are LNHDA and SQIVND (reference sequence). In nucleotides, the CDR3 is TGTGCCAGTAGTCTCCGGGACAGGGCTAACTATGGCTACACCTTC. This codes for CASSLRDRANYGYTF.

This clone occurred once. J is TRBJ2-3 and V is TRBV30; TRBD1 is a possible D gene (5 bases). The CDR3 sequence is 12 residues long. V was cut by 8 bases and J by 4 bases, with 13 bases left in between. CDR1 is GTSNPN and CDR2 is SVGIG in the germline V gene (reference sequence). CDR3 in DNA: TGTGCCGGACGTCGCAGGGCAGATACGCAGTATTTT. The encoded protein is CAGRRRADTQYF.

The chain couples TRBV5-1 to TRBJ2-7, with 8 bases aligning to TRBD1. CDR3 length: 16 amino acids. V lost 0 bases to trimming and J lost 3 bases; unmatched junction nucleotides: 8. Per germline, CDR1 SGHRS and CDR2 YFSETQ. The CDR3 protein is CASSLVRDRNIYEQYF. Written as DNA, the CDR3 is TGCGCCAGCAGCTTGGTCCGGGACAGGAACATCTACGAGCAGTACTTC.

The J gene is TRBJ2-5, the V gene TRBV2, with D perhaps matching TRBD2 (5 bases). V gave up 5 bases and J gave up 5 bases, with 12 bases separating them. This CDR3 comprises 13 residues. Germline-derived CDR1 and CDR2 are SNHLY and FYNNEI. CDR3 in amino acids: CASSLRAGETQYF. CDR3 DNA: TGTGCCAGCAGTCTGAGGGCCGGTGAGACCCAGTACTTC.

This chain links TRBV3-1 (or the pseudogene TRBV3-2) with TRBJ1-2; D remains ambiguous. Germline V gene data show CDR1 as LGHDT and CDR2 as YNNKEL (reference sequence). The CDR3 is 13 amino acids. Trimming stripped 0 bases from V and 7 bases from J, with 9 bases between. CDR3 loop: CASSQEVFSGYTF. The CDR3 DNA is TGTGCCAGCAGCCAAGAGGTCTTCAGTGGCTACACCTTC.

The chain couples TRBV7-7 to TRBJ2-1; D is unclear. Trimming took off 0 bases at V and 0 bases at J, with 9 bases between the two ends. Germline assignment: CDR1 SSHAT and CDR2 FNYEAQ (reference sequence). This CDR3 is 16 amino acids long. The CDR3 DNA reads TGTGCCAGCAGCTTAGCCGCACGGAGCTCCTACAATGAGCAGTTCTTC. Its translation is CASSLAARSSYNEQFF. The complete variable domain, with remaining parts taken from reference TRBV7-7 and TRBJ2-1, reads GAGVSQSPRYKVTKRGQDVTLRCDPISSHATLYWYQQALGQGPEFLTYFNYEAQPDKSGLPSDRFSAERPEGSISTLTIQRTEQRDSAMYRCASSLAARSSYNEQFFGPGTRLTVL.

The rearrangement uses TRBV19 and TRBJ1-5, with D unclear. Trimming shortened V by 7 bases and J by 3 bases, and 10 bases separated the two germline ends. Looked up from germline, CDR1 is LNHDA and CDR2 is SQIVND (reference sequence). The CDR3 runs 13 residues. CDR3 bases: TGTGCCAGTAACCCCGCACTCAATCAGCCCCAGCATTTT. Its protein product is CASNPALNQPQHF.

The chain joins TRBV6-2 or TRBV6-3 to TRBJ2-3, with 10 bases identical to TRBD1. V was clipped by 6 bases and J by 5 bases; unmatched bases: 8. The CDR3 is 15 amino acids. CDR1 and CDR2 from the germline V gene are MNHEY and SVGEGT. The CDR3 DNA sequence: TGTGCCAGCAGCCGACAGGGGGCTGGGGAAGATACGCAGTATTTT. Translated, it gives CASSRQGAGEDTQYF.

The chain uses TRBV13 and TRBJ2-7; no definite D call. CDR3 length: 13 amino acids. The V end lost 0 bases, the J end lost 1 base, and 4 bases lay between the germline ends. The germline CDR1 and CDR2 sequences are PRHDT and FYEKMQ (reference sequence). The CDR3 DNA is TGTGCCAGCAGCTTAGGTGCGTCCTACGAGCAGTACTTC. It codes for CASSLGASYEQYF.

The CDR3, as DNA: TGCGCCAGCAGCCAAGACGAGAGGGCCTTCGCCGCAGATACGCAGTATTTT. Residues: CASSQDERAFAADTQYF. V is TRBV4-1 and J is TRBJ2-3, with a possible D match to TRBD2 (5 bases). The CDR3 has 17 amino acids. The V gene lost 0 bases and the J gene lost 4 bases, with 17 bases spanning the gap. Looked up from germline, CDR1 is MGHRA and CDR2 is YSYEKL.

The J gene is TRBJ1-2, the V gene TRBV6-5; D ambiguous. The V gene lost 3 bases and the J gene lost 4 bases, with 9 bases spanning the gap. This CDR3 comprises 13 residues. Germline loops: CDR1 MNHEY, CDR2 SVGAGI. The chain's CDR3 is CASSYDSAYGYTF. DNA for the CDR3: TGTGCCAGCAGTTATGACTCCGCCTATGGCTACACCTTC.

The count of this clone is one. This chain connects TRBV9 to TRBJ1-5; D unclear. The CDR3 is 17 residues long. Germline values: CDR1 SGDLS, CDR2 YYNGEE. V was shortened by 0 bases and J by 0 bases, with 13 bases between the two germline ends. CDR3 sequence reads: CASSVGAVPNSNQPQHF. The CDR3 nucleotides read TGTGCCAGCAGCGTAGGGGCAGTCCCGAATAGCAATCAGCCCCAGCATTTT.

With regard to this clone: Other DNA sequences in this sample translate to the same CDR3. The chain employs TRBV18 and TRBJ1-2; 8 positions match TRBD1. Trimming removed 3 bases from V and 6 bases from J; junction bases left unmatched: 6. From germline, CDR1 is KGHSH and CDR2 LQKENI. This CDR3 has 14 residues. CDR3 sequence: CASSPPGQGNGYTF. In DNA, the CDR3 is TGTGCCAGCTCACCTCCCGGACAGGGTAATGGCTACACCTTC.